The next 20 T cell receptor beta chains were all read from a single sample in a study of blood T cells in healthy people across ages. A second PCR, run for about 6 to 11 cycles, used a sample-barcoded 5' primer plus a J-beta primer mix. TCRdb independently ran MiXCR on the 5' RACE reads; one entry per CDR3 protein. The table has over 1.5 million distinct CDR3 sequences, about 50% seen once; the top ten hold approximately 2.1%. The sequenced sample consisted of blood. These TCRs come from a woman in her thirties or forties in good health.

There are a few counts of this clonotype. The chain links TRBV5-1 to TRBJ2-5, with TRBD2 matching over 10 bases. V dropped 1 base and J dropped 7; count of bases not matched to a gene: 13. Germline V gene data show CDR1 as SGHRS and CDR2 as YFSETQ. The CDR3 has 17 amino acids. CDR3 sequence (DNA): TGCGCCAGCAGCTTGTTGGCTAGCGGGGGAACGAAAGGGACCCAGTACTTC. As protein: CASSLLASGGTKGTQYF.

This clonotype was picked up many times. This chain uses TRBV29-1 with TRBJ2-3; D not resolved. The V end was cut by 4 bases, the J end by 1 base, with 24 bases between. CDR1 is SQVTM, CDR2 ANQGSEA, per germline. This CDR3 contains 18 residues. The CDR3 DNA reads as TGCAGCGTTGGCGGTCGTGGTTCCCTAAACCAAGGCACAGATACGCAGTATTTT. The encoded protein is CSVGGRGSLNQGTDTQYF.

The CDR3 reads CSAPRTGTNEQFF. CDR3 DNA: TGCAGTGCTCCACGGACAGGCACCAATGAGCAGTTCTTC. The V call is TRBV20-1, the J call TRBJ2-1, with 7 bases fitting TRBD1. Per germline, CDR1 DFQATT and CDR2 SNEGSKA (reference sequence). Germline trimming cut 5 bases from V and 6 bases from J; bases unmatched to any gene: 7. The CDR3 length is 13 residues.

The chain uses TRBV7-9 and TRBJ2-5; 8 bases are a match to TRBD1. The J call is in doubt because the DNA end fits TRBJ2-7 better. Germline CDR1 reads SEHNR; CDR2 reads FQNEAQ (reference sequence). The CDR3 runs 13 residues. The CDR3 protein is CASSPPQGDEQYF. CDR3 DNA: TGTGCCAGCAGCCCCCCACAGGGGGACGAGCAGTACTTC.

The chain employs TRBV4-3 and TRBJ1-6; 7 bases align to TRBD1. The CDR3 is 17 residues long. Germline V gene lookup returns CDR1 LGHNA and CDR2 YSLEER. Losses at the gene ends were 1 base for V and 6 bases for J; bases not matched to a gene: 9. The CDR3 loop is CASSQGLGTALNSPLHF. CDR3 DNA sequence: TGCGCCAGCAGCCAAGGGCTGGGGACAGCCCTTAATTCACCCCTCCACTTT.

V usage is TRBV7-9 and J usage is TRBJ2-6, with unresolved D. Trimming cost V 5 bases and J 2 bases, with 19 bases left between them. The CDR3 consists of 18 residues. CDR1 is SEHNR and CDR2 is FQNEAQ in the germline V gene (reference sequence). The CDR3 region is CASSLQTGLGAGANVLTF. In DNA, the CDR3 is TGTGCCAGCAGCCTCCAGACGGGTCTGGGTGCTGGGGCCAACGTCCTGACTTTC.

The chain joins TRBV7-2 to TRBJ1-1; D is ambiguous. CDR3 length: 13 amino acids. Trimming stripped 5 bases from V and 2 bases from J, with 9 bases between. The V gene's germline CDR1 is SGHTA and CDR2 FQGNSA. In DNA form, the CDR3 reads TGTGCCAGCAGCCTCCCGGCCAACACTGAAGCTTTCTTT. Protein: CASSLPANTEAFF.

The V and J genes are TRBV7-2 and TRBJ2-3; maybe TRBD2 (6 bases). Trimming took 1 base from V and 6 from J, leaving 14 bases between them. Germline lookup yields CDR1 SGHTA and CDR2 FQGNSA. The CDR3 contains 15 residues. CDR3 DNA sequence: TGTGCCAGCAGCTTAGGGGTTGGAGGGGTTGATACGCAGTATTTT. Encoded protein: CASSLGVGGVDTQYF. The full variable domain, its missing parts supplied by reference TRBV7-2 and TRBJ2-3, is GAGVSQSPSNKVTEKGKDVELRCDPISGHTALYWYRQSLGQGLEFLIYFQGNSAPDKSGLPSDRFSAERTGGSVSTLTIQRTQQEDSAVYLCASSLGVGGVDTQYFGPGTRLTVL.

A few counts support this clonotype. This CDR3 reads CASSLQLGQETQYF. Here the CDR3 DNA reads TGTGCCAGCAGTCTACAGTTGGGGCAAGAGACCCAGTACTTC. The chain combines TRBV7-2 with TRBJ2-5, with D unclear. V was cut by 6 bases and J by 2 bases, with 13 bases left in between. CDR3 length equals 14 residues. Germline loops: CDR1 SGHTA, CDR2 FQGNSA.

This clonotype was found a few times. This rearrangement joins TRBV6-1 to TRBJ2-5; D possibly corresponds to TRBD2 (6 bases). Trimming cost V 4 bases and J 5 bases, with 11 bases left between them. Looked up from germline, CDR1 is MNHNS and CDR2 is SASEGT. This CDR3 region has 13 residues. CDR3 region: CASSGGGWETQYF. In DNA form, the CDR3 reads TGTGCCAGCAGTGGGGGAGGTTGGGAGACCCAGTACTTC.

V and J are TRBV27 and TRBJ1-2; 10 bases agree with TRBD1. Germline trimming cut 5 bases from V and 0 bases from J; bases unmatched to any gene: 18. The CDR3 has 20 residues. Germline V CDR1 and CDR2: MNHEY, SMNVEV (reference sequence). For the CDR3, the DNA is TGTGCCAGCAGTCCGGACAGGGGGGAGATCCGCCCCGGAGCTAACTATGGCTACACCTTC. Encoded protein: CASSPDRGEIRPGANYGYTF.

This rearrangement joins TRBV6-6 to TRBJ2-5, with 9 bases lining up with TRBD2. V shed 0 bases and J 5 bases; nucleotides not matched to a gene: 4. The CDR3 totals 15 residues. Germline assignment: CDR1 MNHNY and CDR2 SVGAGI (reference sequence). The CDR3 DNA follows: TGTGCCAGCAGTTACTCGTCTAGCGGGGATGAGACCCAGTACTTC. Its protein product is CASSYSSSGDETQYF.

The DNA for the CDR3 is TGTGCCAGCAGCACCCACAGGGAACAGGCTGGCTACACCTTC. This encodes CASSTHREQAGYTF. This chain uses TRBV9 with TRBJ1-2; D is possibly TRBD1 (6 bases). Germline V gene sequence: CDR1 SGDLS, CDR2 YYNGEE. Trimming took 4 bases from V and 7 from J, leaving 17 bases between them. The CDR3 length is 14 residues.

The rearrangement links TRBV12-3 or TRBV12-4 to TRBJ1-5, with D tentatively TRBD1 (6 bases). The CDR3 runs 14 residues. Trimming took off 6 bases at V and 7 bases at J, with 16 bases between the two ends. CDR3 nucleotides: TGTGCCAGCAGCCAAAGGGGGTCTCAGCAGCCCCAGCATTTT. Translated, it gives CASSQRGSQQPQHF.

This chain joins TRBV12-3 or TRBV12-4 and TRBJ1-4; D gene unclear. Deletions cut 0 bases from V and 6 bases from J, with 11 bases between. The CDR3 totals 15 residues. CDR3 in DNA: TGTGCCAGCAGTTTAGCGATCCAGGAGGATGAAAAACTGTTTTTT. Protein product: CASSLAIQEDEKLFF.

In this sample, this clonotype turned up a few times. The genes are TRBV6-5 and TRBJ2-3; D remains ambiguous. V shed 3 bases and J shed 2 bases, with 9 bases lying between them. This CDR3 contains 14 residues. Looked up from germline, CDR1 is MNHEY and CDR2 is SVGAGI. The CDR3 sequence: CASSYFPDTDTQYF. CDR3 in DNA: TGTGCCAGCAGTTATTTCCCAGACACAGATACGCAGTATTTT.

The rearrangement uses TRBV24-1 and TRBJ2-3; a weak D match, TRBD1 (5 bases). The CDR3 has 18 amino acids. Germline lookup yields CDR1 KGHDR and CDR2 SFDVKD. Between the trimmed V and J ends, which lost 2 bases and 2 bases, there was a span of 19 bases. The CDR3 here is CATSDSTPYRRDTDTQYF. The CDR3 nucleotides read TGTGCCACCAGTGATTCCACGCCCTACAGGAGAGACACAGATACGCAGTATTTT.

This clonotype has just a few counts. The chain combines TRBV5-1 with TRBJ2-3; no definite D call. The CDR3 has 15 residues. Deletions cut 0 bases from V and 0 bases from J, with 8 bases between. Germline V CDR1 and CDR2: SGHRS, YFSETQ. Here the CDR3 reads CASSLAELSTDTQYF. As DNA, the CDR3 is TGCGCCAGCAGCTTGGCGGAGCTCAGCACAGATACGCAGTATTTT.

This rearrangement joins TRBV7-9 to TRBJ1-2; D gene unclear. Trimming pared 5 bases from V and 4 bases from J, leaving 11 bases between. Per germline, CDR1 SEHNR and CDR2 FQNEAQ (reference sequence). CDR3 length: 13 residues. This CDR3 reads CASSTPPGYGYTF. CDR3 bases: TGTGCCAGCAGCACACCCCCGGGCTATGGCTACACCTTC.

This clonotype was seen only a few times. The chain combines TRBV7-2 with TRBJ2-1; tentatively, D is TRBD1 or TRBD2 (5 bases each). The germline CDR1 and CDR2 sequences are SGHTA and FQGNSA. The CDR3 covers 15 residues. Trimming took 4 bases from V and 12 from J, leaving 22 bases between them. CDR3 nucleotides: TGTGCCAGCAGCTCCTATCCCCAACGGGGCCCAGGGCAGTTCTTC. Protein product: CASSSYPQRGPGQFF.